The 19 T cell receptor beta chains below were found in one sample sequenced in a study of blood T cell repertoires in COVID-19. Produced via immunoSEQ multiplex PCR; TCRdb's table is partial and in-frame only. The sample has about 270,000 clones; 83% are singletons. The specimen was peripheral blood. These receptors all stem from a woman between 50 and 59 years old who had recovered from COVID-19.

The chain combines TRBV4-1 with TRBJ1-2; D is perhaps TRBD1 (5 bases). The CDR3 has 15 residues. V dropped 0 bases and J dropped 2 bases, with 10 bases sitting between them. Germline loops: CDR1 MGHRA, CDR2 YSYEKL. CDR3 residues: CASSQDRAGNYGYTF. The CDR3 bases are TGCGCCAGCAGCCAAGATCGGGCAGGGAACTATGGCTACACCTTC.

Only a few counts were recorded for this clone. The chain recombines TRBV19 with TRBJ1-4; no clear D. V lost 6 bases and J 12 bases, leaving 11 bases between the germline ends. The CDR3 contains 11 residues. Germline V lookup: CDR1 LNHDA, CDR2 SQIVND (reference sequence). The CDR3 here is CASSSWRELFF. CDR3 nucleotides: TGTGCCAGTAGCAGCTGGAGGGAACTGTTTTTT.

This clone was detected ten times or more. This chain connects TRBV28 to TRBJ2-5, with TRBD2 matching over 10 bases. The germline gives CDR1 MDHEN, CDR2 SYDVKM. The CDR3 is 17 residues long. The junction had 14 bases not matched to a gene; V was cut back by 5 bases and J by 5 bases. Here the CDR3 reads CASSPTTSGSRGETQYF. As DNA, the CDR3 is TGTGCCAGCAGTCCTACGACTAGCGGGTCAAGGGGGGAGACCCAGTACTTC.

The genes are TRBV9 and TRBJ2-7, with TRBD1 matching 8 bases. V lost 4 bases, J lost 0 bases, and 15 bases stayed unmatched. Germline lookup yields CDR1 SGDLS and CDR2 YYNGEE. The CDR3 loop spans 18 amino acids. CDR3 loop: CASSPRGPADPSSYEQYF. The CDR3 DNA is TGTGCCAGCAGCCCCAGGGGGCCTGCGGACCCGAGCTCCTACGAGCAGTACTTC.

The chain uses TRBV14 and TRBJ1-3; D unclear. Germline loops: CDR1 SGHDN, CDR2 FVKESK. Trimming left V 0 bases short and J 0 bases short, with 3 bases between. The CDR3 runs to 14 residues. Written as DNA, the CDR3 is TGTGCCAGCAGCCAAGACATCTCTGGAAACACCATATATTTT. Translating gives CASSQDISGNTIYF.

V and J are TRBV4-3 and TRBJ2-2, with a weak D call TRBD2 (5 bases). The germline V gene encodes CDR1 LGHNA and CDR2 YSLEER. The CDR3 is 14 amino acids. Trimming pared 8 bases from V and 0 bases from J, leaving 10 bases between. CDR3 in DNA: TGCGCCAGCGGGAGCGCCGCGAACACCGGGGAGCTGTTTTTT. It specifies CASGSAANTGELFF.

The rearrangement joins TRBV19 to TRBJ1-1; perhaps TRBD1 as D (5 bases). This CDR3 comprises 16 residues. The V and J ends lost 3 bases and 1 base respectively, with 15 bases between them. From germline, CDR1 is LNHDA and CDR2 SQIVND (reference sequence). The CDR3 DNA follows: TGTGCCAGTAGTATCGGGAGGGGATGGGGGAACACTGAAGCTTTCTTT. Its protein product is CASSIGRGWGNTEAFF.

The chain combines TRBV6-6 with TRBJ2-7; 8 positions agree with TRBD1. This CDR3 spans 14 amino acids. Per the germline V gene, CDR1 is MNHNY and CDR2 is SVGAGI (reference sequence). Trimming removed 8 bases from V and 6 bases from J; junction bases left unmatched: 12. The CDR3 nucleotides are TGTGCCAGCGATCATGGACAGGGTAGGTCCGAGCAGTACTTC. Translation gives CASDHGQGRSEQYF.

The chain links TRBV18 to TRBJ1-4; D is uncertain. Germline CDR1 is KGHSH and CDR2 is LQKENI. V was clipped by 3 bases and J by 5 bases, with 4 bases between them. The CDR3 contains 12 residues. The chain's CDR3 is CASSPLNEKLFF. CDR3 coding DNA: TGTGCCAGCTCACCCCTGAATGAAAAACTGTTTTTT.

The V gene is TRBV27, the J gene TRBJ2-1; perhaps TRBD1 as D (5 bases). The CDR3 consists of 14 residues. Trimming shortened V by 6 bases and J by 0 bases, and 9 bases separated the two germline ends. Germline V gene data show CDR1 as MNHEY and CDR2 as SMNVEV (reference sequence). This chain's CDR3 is CASRGQSSYNEQFF. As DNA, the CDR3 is TGTGCCAGCAGGGGGCAGAGCTCCTACAATGAGCAGTTCTTC.

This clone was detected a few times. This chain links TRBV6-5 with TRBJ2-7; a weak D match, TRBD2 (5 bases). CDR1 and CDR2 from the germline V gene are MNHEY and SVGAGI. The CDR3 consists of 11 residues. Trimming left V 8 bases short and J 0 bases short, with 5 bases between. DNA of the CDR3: TGTGCCAGCGGGAGCTCCTACGAGCAGTACTTC. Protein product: CASGSSYEQYF.

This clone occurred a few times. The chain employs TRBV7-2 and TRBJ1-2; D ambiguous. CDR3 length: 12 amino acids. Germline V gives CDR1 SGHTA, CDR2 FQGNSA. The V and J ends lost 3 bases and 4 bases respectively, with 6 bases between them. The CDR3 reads CASSLSRYGYTF. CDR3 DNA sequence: TGTGCCAGCAGCTTGAGTCGCTATGGCTACACCTTC.

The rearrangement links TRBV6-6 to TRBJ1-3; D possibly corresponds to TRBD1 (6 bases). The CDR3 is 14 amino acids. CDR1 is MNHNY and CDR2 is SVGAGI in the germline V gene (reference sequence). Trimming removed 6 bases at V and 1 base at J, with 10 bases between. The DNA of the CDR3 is TGTGCCAGCAGCCGAGGGGGGTCTGGAAACACCATATATTTT. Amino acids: CASSRGGSGNTIYF.

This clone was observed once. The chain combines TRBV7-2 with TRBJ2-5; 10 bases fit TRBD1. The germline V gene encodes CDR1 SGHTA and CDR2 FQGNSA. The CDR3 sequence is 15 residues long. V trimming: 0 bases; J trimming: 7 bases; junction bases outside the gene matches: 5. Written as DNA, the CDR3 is TGTGCCAGCAGCTTAGCTGGGGGACAGGGGAGGACCCAGTACTTC. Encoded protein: CASSLAGGQGRTQYF.

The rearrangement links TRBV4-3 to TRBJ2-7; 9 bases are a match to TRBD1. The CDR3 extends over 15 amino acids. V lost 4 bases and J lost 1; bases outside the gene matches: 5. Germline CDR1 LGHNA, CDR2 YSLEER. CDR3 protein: CASSPGTGRSYEQYF. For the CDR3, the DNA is TGCGCCAGCAGCCCAGGGACAGGGCGGTCCTACGAGCAGTACTTC.

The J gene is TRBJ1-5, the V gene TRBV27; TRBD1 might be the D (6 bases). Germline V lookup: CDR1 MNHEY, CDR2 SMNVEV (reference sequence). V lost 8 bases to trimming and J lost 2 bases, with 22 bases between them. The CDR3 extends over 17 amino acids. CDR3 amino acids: CASSRGGQVEGNQPQHF. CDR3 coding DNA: TGTGCCAGCTCACGGGGGGGGCAGGTCGAAGGCAATCAGCCCCAGCATTTT.

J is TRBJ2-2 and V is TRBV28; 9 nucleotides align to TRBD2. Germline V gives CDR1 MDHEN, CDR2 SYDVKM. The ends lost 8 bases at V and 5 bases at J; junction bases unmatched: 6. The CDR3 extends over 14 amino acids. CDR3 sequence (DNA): TGTGCCAGCGATAGGCGGGAGGGAACCGGGGAGCTGTTTTTT. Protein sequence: CASDRREGTGELFF. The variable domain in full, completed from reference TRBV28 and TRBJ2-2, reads DVKVTQSSRYLVKRTGEKVFLECVQDMDHENMFWYRQDPGLGLRLIYFSYDVKMKEKGDIPEGYSVSREKKERFSLILESASTNQTSMYLCASDRREGTGELFFGEGSRLTVL.

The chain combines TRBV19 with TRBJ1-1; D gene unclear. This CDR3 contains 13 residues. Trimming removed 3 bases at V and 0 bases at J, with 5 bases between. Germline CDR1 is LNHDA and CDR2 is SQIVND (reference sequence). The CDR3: CASSILLNTEAFF. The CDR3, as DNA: TGTGCCAGTAGTATCCTACTGAACACTGAAGCTTTCTTT.

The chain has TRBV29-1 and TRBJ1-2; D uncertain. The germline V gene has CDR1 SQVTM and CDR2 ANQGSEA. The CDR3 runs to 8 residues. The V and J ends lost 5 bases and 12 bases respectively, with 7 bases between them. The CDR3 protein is CSVHADTF. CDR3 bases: TGCAGCGTTCACGCGGACACCTTC.